This TCR beta chain is from a study of blood T cell repertoires in COVID-19. The V gene's germline CDR1 is SGHAT and CDR2 FQNNGV. The CDR3 contains 16 residues. V was cut by 1 base and J by 2 bases, with 13 bases left in between. Original handling: Amplified reference gene primers provided the basis for estimating nucleated cell counts. The table came from immunoSEQ multiplex PCR; TCRdb's copy has only in-frame clones and leaves some out. D and trimming were read from the DNA, whereas the V and J calls and clone size are those reported in that table. This sample has more than 250,000 clones, with approximately 88% found just once.

Material for sequencing was peripheral blood. This receptor was obtained from a woman aged 25 to 39 with COVID-19, enrolled during active disease. The chain joins TRBV11-2 to TRBJ2-3; D perhaps matches TRBD2 (5 bases). The CDR3 sequence is CASSLAGVFNTDTQYF. The CDR3 DNA reads TGTGCCAGCAGCTTAGCCGGGGTTTTTAACACAGATACGCAGTATTTT.